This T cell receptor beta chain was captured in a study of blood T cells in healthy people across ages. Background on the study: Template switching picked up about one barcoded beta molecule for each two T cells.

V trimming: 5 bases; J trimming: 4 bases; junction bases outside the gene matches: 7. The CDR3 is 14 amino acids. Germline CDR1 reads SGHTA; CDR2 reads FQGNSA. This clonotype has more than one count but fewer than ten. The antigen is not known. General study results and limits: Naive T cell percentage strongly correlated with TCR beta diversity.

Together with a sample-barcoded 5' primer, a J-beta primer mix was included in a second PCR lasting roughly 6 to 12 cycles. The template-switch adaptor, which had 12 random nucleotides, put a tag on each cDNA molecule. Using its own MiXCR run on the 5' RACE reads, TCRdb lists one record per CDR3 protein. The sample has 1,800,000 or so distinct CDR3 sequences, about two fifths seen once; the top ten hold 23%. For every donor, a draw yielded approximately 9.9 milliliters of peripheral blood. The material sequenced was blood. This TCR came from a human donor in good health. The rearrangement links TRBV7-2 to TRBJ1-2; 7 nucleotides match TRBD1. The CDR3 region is CASSPSTGFYGYTF. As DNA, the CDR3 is TGTGCCAGCAGCCCGTCGACAGGGTTCTATGGCTACACCTTC.